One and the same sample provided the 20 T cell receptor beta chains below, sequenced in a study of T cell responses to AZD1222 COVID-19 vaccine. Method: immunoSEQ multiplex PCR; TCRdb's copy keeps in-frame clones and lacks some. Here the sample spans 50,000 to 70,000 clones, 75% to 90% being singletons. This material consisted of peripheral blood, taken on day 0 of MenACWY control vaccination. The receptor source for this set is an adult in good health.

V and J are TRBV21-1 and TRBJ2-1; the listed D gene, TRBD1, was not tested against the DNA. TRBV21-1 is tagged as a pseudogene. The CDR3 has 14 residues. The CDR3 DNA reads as TGTGCCAGCAGCGGACAGGGGGCGTTCAATGAGCAGTTCTTC. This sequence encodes CASSGQGAFNEQFF.

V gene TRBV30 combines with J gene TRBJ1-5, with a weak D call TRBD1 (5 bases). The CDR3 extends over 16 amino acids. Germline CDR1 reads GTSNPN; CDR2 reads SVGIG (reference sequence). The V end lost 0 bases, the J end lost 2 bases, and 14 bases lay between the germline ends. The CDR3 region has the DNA TGTGCCTGGAGTGTGGGACCAGTAGTAGGCAATCAGCCCCAGCATTTT. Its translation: CAWSVGPVVGNQPQHF.

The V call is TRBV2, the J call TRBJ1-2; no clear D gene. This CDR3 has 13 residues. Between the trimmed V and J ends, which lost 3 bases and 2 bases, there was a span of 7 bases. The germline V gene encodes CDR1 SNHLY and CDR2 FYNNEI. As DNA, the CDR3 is TGTGCCAGCAGTGAGAACGGCAACTATGGCTACACCTTC. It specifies CASSENGNYGYTF.

The CDR3 sequence: CASSLSRGEQYF. In nucleotides, the CDR3 is TGTGCCAGCAGCTTATCTAGAGGCGAGCAGTACTTC. The chain couples TRBV7-9 to TRBJ2-7; D gene ambiguous. The CDR3 is 12 residues long. Trimming removed 2 bases at V and 6 bases at J, with 8 bases between. Germline lookup yields CDR1 SEHNR and CDR2 FQNEAQ (reference sequence).

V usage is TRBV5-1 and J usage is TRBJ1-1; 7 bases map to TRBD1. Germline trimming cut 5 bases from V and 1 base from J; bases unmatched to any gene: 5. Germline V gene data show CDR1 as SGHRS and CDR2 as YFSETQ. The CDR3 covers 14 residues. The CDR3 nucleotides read TGCGCCAGCAGACCCGGACAGGAGAACACTGAAGCTTTCTTT. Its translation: CASRPGQENTEAFF.

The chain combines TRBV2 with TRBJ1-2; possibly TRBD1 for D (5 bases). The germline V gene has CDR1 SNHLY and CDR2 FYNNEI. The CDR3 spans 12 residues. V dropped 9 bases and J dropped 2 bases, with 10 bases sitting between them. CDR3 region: CARQEVNYGYTF. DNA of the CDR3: TGTGCCAGACAGGAGGTAAACTATGGCTACACCTTC.

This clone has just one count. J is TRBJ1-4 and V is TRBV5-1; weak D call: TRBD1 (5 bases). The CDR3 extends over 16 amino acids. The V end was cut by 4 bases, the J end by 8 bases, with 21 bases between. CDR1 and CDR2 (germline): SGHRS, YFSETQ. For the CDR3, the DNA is TGCGCCAGCAGCCCGGGGGAGGGCAGGCTATTGGAAAAACTGTTTTTT. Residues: CASSPGEGRLLEKLFF.

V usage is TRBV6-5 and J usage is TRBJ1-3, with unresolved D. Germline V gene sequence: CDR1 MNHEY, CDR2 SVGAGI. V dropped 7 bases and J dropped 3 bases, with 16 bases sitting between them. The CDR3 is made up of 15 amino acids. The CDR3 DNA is TGTGCCAGCACGTATCGTGGGTTCTTTGGAAACACCATATATTTT. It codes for CASTYRGFFGNTIYF.

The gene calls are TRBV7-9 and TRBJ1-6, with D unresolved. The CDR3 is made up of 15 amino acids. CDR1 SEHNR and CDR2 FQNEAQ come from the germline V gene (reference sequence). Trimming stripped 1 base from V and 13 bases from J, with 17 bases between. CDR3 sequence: CASSLGSQAHGPLHF. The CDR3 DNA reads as TGTGCCAGCAGCTTAGGGTCCCAGGCCCATGGTCCCCTCCACTTT.

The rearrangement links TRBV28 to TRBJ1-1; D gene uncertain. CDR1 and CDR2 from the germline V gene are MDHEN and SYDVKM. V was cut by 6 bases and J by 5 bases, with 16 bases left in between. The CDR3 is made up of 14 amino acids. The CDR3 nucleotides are TGTGCCAGCAGCCCGACCCGGAGTTATACTGAAGCTTTCTTT. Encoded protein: CASSPTRSYTEAFF.

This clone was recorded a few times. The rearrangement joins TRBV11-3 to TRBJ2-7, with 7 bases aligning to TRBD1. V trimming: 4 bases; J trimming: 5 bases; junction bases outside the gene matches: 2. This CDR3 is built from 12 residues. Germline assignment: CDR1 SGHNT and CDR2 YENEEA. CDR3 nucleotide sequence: TGTGCCAGCAGCTCGACAGGGAACGAGCAGTACTTC. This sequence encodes CASSSTGNEQYF. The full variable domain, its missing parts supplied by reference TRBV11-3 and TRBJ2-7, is EAGVVQSPRYKIIEKKQPVAFWCNPISGHNTLYWYLQNLGQGPELLIRYENEEAVDDSQLPKDRFSAERLKGVDSTLKIQPAELGDSAVYLCASSSTGNEQYFGPGTRLTVT.

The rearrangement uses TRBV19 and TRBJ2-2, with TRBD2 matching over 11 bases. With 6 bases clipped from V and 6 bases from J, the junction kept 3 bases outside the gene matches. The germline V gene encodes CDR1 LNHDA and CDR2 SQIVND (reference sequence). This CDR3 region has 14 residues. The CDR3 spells CASSGLAGPGELFF. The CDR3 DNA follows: TGTGCCAGTAGCGGACTAGCGGGTCCCGGGGAGCTGTTTTTT.

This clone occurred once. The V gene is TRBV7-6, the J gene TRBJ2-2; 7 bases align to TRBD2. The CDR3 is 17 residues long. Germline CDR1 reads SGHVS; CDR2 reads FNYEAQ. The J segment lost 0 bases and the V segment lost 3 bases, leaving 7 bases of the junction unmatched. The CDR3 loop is CASSFPKGLPNTGELFF. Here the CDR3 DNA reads TGTGCCAGCAGCTTTCCCAAGGGACTACCGAACACCGGGGAGCTGTTTTTT.

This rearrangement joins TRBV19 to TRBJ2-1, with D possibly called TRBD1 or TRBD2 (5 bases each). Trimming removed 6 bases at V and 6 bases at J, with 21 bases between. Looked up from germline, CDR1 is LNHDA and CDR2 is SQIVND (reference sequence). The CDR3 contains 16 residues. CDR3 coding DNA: TGTGCCAGTAGGAACCCTGGGGGACCCTCAGGCAATGAGCAGTTCTTC. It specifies CASRNPGGPSGNEQFF.

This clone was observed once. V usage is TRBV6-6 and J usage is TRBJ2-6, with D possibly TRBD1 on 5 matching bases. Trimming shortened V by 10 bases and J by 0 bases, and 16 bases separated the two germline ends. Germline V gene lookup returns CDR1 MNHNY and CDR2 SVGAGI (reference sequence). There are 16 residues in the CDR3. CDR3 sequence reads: CANQGTQSSGANVLTF. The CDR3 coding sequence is TGTGCCAATCAGGGAACCCAATCCTCTGGGGCCAACGTCCTGACTTTC.

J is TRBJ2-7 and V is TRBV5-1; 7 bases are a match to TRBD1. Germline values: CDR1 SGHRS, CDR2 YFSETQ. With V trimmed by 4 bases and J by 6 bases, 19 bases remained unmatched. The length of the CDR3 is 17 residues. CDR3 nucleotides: TGCGCCAGCAGCCCAGGGACAGTCTCTATGGACCCCCTCGAGCAGTACTTC. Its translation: CASSPGTVSMDPLEQYF.

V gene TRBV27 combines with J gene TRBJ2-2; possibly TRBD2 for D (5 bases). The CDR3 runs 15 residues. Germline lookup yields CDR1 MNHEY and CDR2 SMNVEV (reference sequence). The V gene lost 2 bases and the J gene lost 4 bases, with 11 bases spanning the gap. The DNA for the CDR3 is TGTGCCAGCAGTTTAACTAGAACGGGCACCGGGGAGCTGTTTTTT. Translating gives CASSLTRTGTGELFF.

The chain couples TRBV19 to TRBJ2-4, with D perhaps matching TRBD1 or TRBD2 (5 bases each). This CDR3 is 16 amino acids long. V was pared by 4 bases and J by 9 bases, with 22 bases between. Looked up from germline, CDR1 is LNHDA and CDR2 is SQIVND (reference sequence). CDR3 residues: CASSTPGRASGGIQYF. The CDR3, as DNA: TGTGCCAGTAGTACCCCCGGCAGAGCAAGTGGGGGCATTCAGTACTTC. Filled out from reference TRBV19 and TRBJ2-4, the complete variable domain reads DGGITQSPKYLFRKEGQNVTLSCEQNLNHDAMYWYRQDPGQGLRLIYYSQIVNDFQKGDIAEGYSVSREKKESFPLTVTSAQKNPTAFYLCASSTPGRASGGIQYFGAGTRLSVL.

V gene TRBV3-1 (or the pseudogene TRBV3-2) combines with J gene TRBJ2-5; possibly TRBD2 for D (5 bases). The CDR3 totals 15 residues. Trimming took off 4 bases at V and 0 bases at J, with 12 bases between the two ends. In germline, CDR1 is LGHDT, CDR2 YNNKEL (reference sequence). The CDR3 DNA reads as TGTGCCAGCAGCCCCCGGACTGGGAACCAAGAGACCCAGTACTTC. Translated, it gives CASSPRTGNQETQYF.

The CDR3 spells CASSPRVARATGELFF. The CDR3 nucleotides are TGTGCCAGCTCACCACGGGTTGCCAGAGCTACCGGGGAGCTGTTTTTT. V is TRBV18 and J is TRBJ2-2; unclear D gene. V lost 1 base to trimming and J lost 5 bases, with 14 bases between them. Germline values: CDR1 KGHSH, CDR2 LQKENI. The CDR3 spans 16 residues.